This TCR beta chain comes out of a study of cytomegalovirus exposure and HLA in healthy donors. PCR employed 60 Vbeta and 13 Jbeta primers. Sequenced by immunoSEQ multiplex PCR; TCRdb stores in-frame clones only, minus some. The sample carries tens of thousands of clones, approximately 7.7% recorded once. The CDR3 sequence is 13 residues long. Germline V gene sequence: CDR1 KGHSH, CDR2 LQKENI. V gave up 10 bases and J gave up 3 bases, with 15 bases separating them. The chain combines TRBV18 with TRBJ1-1; D call uncertain. The material sequenced was PBMCs. The receptor comes from a man aged 50-60 years in good health and CMV-seronegative. The CDR3 coding sequence is TGTGCCACTACCCGGGGTGTGGACACTGAAGCTTTCTTT. It encodes CATTRGVDTEAFF.